This T cell receptor beta chain was recovered during a study of shared clonotypes between healthy human individuals. Study-wide results and caveats: Non-shared clonotypes were found to have lower generation probabilities than the clonotypes that were shared by all four of the sorted-subset donors.

As for this clone: Its antigen is unknown.

The data were produced by immunoSEQ multiplex PCR, yet TCRdb's version contains in-frame clones alone and is incomplete. Counted here are roughly 590,000 clones, roughly 95% occurring once; the ten biggest clones make up 0.1% to 0.11%. The germline V gene encodes CDR1 MNHNS and CDR2 SASEGT. This CDR3 comprises 15 residues. The V gene end was trimmed by 5 bases and the J gene end by 2 bases; junction bases not matched to a gene: 8. CD45RO-negative cells were positively selected for CCR7, leaving out terminally differentiated effector memory CD45RA+ cells. Nashville, Tennessee was home to all donors, who were Caucasian adults.

The rearrangement uses TRBV6-1 and TRBJ2-7, with 8 positions matching TRBD2. The material sequenced was naive CD8+ T cells sorted from blood. The clonotype was recovered from a woman in her twenties or thirties in good health. The CDR3 loop reads CASSPELAGPYEQYF. The DNA for the CDR3 is TGTGCCAGCAGTCCCGAGTTAGCGGGGCCCTACGAGCAGTACTTC.